These 17 T cell receptor beta chains were sequenced from one sample in a study of blood T cell repertoires in COVID-19. Clones were sequenced by immunoSEQ multiplex PCR, and TCRdb holds only the in-frame ones, with some missing. The sample has about 380,000 clones, 88% seen once. The source material was PBMCs or T cells enriched from blood (not recorded which). These receptors came from a young woman who had recovered from COVID-19.

The chain has TRBV9 and TRBJ2-2; 8 nucleotides match TRBD2. The germline V gene has CDR1 SGDLS and CDR2 YYNGEE. V gave up 4 bases and J gave up 3 bases; unmatched junction bases: 2. This CDR3 is 14 amino acids long. The CDR3 sequence: CASSKAGDTGELFF. In nucleotides, the CDR3 is TGTGCCAGCAGCAAAGCGGGGGACACCGGGGAGCTGTTTTTT. The whole variable domain, filled in from reference TRBV9 and TRBJ2-2, reads DSGVTQTPKHLITATGQRVTLRCSPRSGDLSVYWYQQSLDQGLQFLIQYYNGEERAKGNILERFSAQQFPDLHSELNLSSLELGDSALYFCASSKAGDTGELFFGEGSRLTVL.

This chain connects TRBV6-1 to TRBJ1-4; D may be TRBD1 (5 bases). The germline gives CDR1 MNHNS, CDR2 SASEGT. The CDR3 has 13 residues. Trimming cost V 2 bases and J 8 bases, with 9 bases left between them. The CDR3 DNA reads as TGTGCCAGCAGTGAAAGAACAGGAGAAAAACTGTTTTTT. This codes for CASSERTGEKLFF.

J is TRBJ1-1 and V is TRBV6-6; 7 bases map to TRBD1. The V segment lost 5 bases and the J segment 10 bases; nucleotides outside the gene matches: 7. The CDR3 has 12 amino acids. Germline lookup yields CDR1 MNHNY and CDR2 SVGAGI (reference sequence). The CDR3 coding sequence is TGTGCCAGCAGTGAGACAGGGTCGGGAGCTTTCTTT. As protein: CASSETGSGAFF.

The chain uses TRBV7-9 and TRBJ1-5; maybe TRBD1 (5 bases). V was shortened by 2 bases and J by 0 bases, with 11 bases between the two germline ends. The CDR3 has 16 residues. Germline lookup yields CDR1 SEHNR and CDR2 FQNEAQ (reference sequence). CDR3 DNA: TGTGCCAGCAGCTTACAACCAGGGTATAGCAATCAGCCCCAGCATTTT. Translating it yields CASSLQPGYSNQPQHF.

The chain links TRBV5-1 to TRBJ1-3; D is uncertain. The CDR3 has 14 amino acids. The V gene lost 0 bases and the J gene lost 4 bases, with 8 bases spanning the gap. Germline CDR1 SGHRS, CDR2 YFSETQ. The chain's CDR3 is CASSLEQSGNTIYF. The CDR3 region has the DNA TGCGCCAGCAGCTTGGAGCAATCCGGAAACACCATATATTTT.

This clone has only one observation. This sequence joins TRBV3-1 (or the pseudogene TRBV3-2) and TRBJ2-6, with TRBD1 matching over 9 bases. The ends lost 5 bases at V and 4 bases at J; junction bases unmatched: 6. The CDR3 is 16 residues long. From germline, CDR1 is LGHDT and CDR2 YNNKEL (reference sequence). For the CDR3, the DNA is TGTGCCAGCAGCGACAGGGGGGTTTCCGGGGCCAACGTCCTGACTTTC. Protein sequence: CASSDRGVSGANVLTF.

The chain links TRBV4-1 to TRBJ1-5; possibly TRBD1 for D (6 bases). This CDR3 comprises 16 residues. Germline assignment: CDR1 MGHRA and CDR2 YSYEKL. V lost 6 bases and J 4 bases, leaving 19 bases between the germline ends. CDR3 residues: CASRLRSTGENQPQHF. Here the CDR3 DNA reads TGCGCCAGCAGATTACGTTCGACAGGCGAAAATCAGCCCCAGCATTTT.

This clone was found once. V usage is TRBV6-5 and J usage is TRBJ2-1, with TRBD1 as a possible D gene (5 bases). Deletions cut 8 bases from V and 2 bases from J, with 16 bases between. This CDR3 contains 15 residues. Germline V gene data show CDR1 as MNHEY and CDR2 as SVGAGI. CDR3 loop: CASGATVGPYNEQFF. In DNA, the CDR3 is TGTGCCAGCGGAGCGACAGTTGGTCCCTACAATGAGCAGTTCTTC.

The gene calls are TRBV5-6 and TRBJ1-2, with D possibly being TRBD1 (5 bases). From germline, CDR1 is SGHDT and CDR2 YYEEEE. The V end lost 0 bases, the J end lost 4 bases, and 13 bases lay between the germline ends. This CDR3 region has 15 residues. Written as DNA, the CDR3 is TGTGCCAGCAGCTTGGTGGACGGACACTCCTATGGCTACACCTTC. Encoded protein: CASSLVDGHSYGYTF.

The chain combines TRBV6-5 with TRBJ1-4; tentatively, D is TRBD1 (5 bases). V was cut by 10 bases and J by 3 bases, with 15 bases left in between. CDR3 length: 14 amino acids. Germline V lookup: CDR1 MNHEY, CDR2 SVGAGI. As DNA, the CDR3 is TGTGCCACCCGGTGGAGGGGTGCTAATGAAAAACTGTTTTTT. Protein sequence: CATRWRGANEKLFF.

The chain has TRBV5-4 and TRBJ2-3; 7 bases are shared with TRBD2. V trimming: 1 base; J trimming: 6 bases; junction bases outside the gene matches: 8. CDR1 SGHNT and CDR2 YYREEE come from the germline V gene (reference sequence). The CDR3 runs to 15 residues. The CDR3 reads CASSLKLSGGDTQYF. The DNA for the CDR3 is TGTGCCAGCAGCTTGAAGTTATCGGGGGGTGATACGCAGTATTTT.

The V gene is TRBV27, the J gene TRBJ1-1, with D tentatively TRBD1 (5 bases). Germline CDR1 MNHEY, CDR2 SMNVEV (reference sequence). This CDR3 has 13 residues. The V end was cut by 8 bases, the J end by 4 bases, with 14 bases between. CDR3 residues: CASGIDSSTEAFF. CDR3 bases: TGTGCCAGCGGAATCGACAGCAGCACTGAAGCTTTCTTT.

V gene TRBV15 combines with J gene TRBJ1-1; 9 positions agree with TRBD1. V was pared by 3 bases and J by 8 bases, with 4 bases of the junction left unmatched. Germline assignment: CDR1 LNHNV and CDR2 YYDKDF (reference sequence). The CDR3 loop spans 13 amino acids. In nucleotides, the CDR3 is TGTGCCACCAGCAGGGACAGGGGAACAGAAGCTTTCTTT. Residues: CATSRDRGTEAFF.

The V call is TRBV20-1, the J call TRBJ1-6; D is unclear. The CDR3 is 14 amino acids. CDR1 and CDR2 (germline): DFQATT, SNEGSKA (reference sequence). The ends were cut back, 3 bases at V and 5 bases at J, with 11 bases in the middle. The CDR3 sequence is CSASKQINNSPLHF. CDR3 bases: TGCAGTGCTAGTAAGCAAATCAATAATTCACCCCTCCACTTT.

The chain joins TRBV29-1 to TRBJ2-3; D may be TRBD1 (6 bases). The germline CDR1 and CDR2 sequences are SQVTM and ANQGSEA. The germline V and J ends were trimmed by 6 bases and 4 bases, with 11 bases remaining between them. This CDR3 region has 12 residues. Here the CDR3 reads CSVQQGADTQYF. Written as DNA, the CDR3 is TGCAGCGTCCAACAGGGTGCAGATACGCAGTATTTT.

V gene TRBV19 combines with J gene TRBJ2-1; 7 bases are a match to TRBD1. J lost 5 bases, V lost 4 bases, and 8 bases had no gene match. Germline V gene data show CDR1 as LNHDA and CDR2 as SQIVND (reference sequence). The CDR3 covers 15 residues. The CDR3 is CASSKQGLRNNEQFF. CDR3 DNA: TGTGCCAGTAGTAAACAGGGGCTCCGTAACAATGAGCAGTTCTTC. Using reference TRBV19 and TRBJ2-1 for the parts outside the CDR3, the full variable domain is DGGITQSPKYLFRKEGQNVTLSCEQNLNHDAMYWYRQDPGQGLRLIYYSQIVNDFQKGDIAEGYSVSREKKESFPLTVTSAQKNPTAFYLCASSKQGLRNNEQFFGPGTRLTVL.

The V and J genes are TRBV10-1 and TRBJ1-2; D is perhaps TRBD1 (6 bases). This CDR3 has 13 amino acids. Trimming took off 4 bases at V and 8 bases at J, with 14 bases between the two ends. From germline, CDR1 is WNHNN and CDR2 SYGVQD (reference sequence). CDR3 sequence reads: CASSASGVYGYTF. In DNA, the CDR3 is TGCGCCAGCAGTGCCTCAGGGGTCTACGGCTACACCTTC.